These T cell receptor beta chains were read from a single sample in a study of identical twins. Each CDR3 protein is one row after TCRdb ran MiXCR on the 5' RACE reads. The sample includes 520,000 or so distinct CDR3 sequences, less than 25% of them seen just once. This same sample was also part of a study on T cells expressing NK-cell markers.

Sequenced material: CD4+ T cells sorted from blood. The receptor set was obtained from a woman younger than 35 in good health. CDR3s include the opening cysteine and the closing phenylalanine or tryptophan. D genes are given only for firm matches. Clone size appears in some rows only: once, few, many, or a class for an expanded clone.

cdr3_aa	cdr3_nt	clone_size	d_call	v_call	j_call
CASTRGVSTDTQYF	TGTGCCAGCACTCGGGGGGTTAGCACAGATACGCAGTATTTT	few	TRBD2	TRBV6-1	TRBJ2-3
CASSFGRQTQYF	TGTGCCAGCAGTTTCGGTCGGCAGACCCAGTACTTC	many	NA	TRBV12-3/TRBV12-4	TRBJ2-5
CASSFRQGSGYTF	TGTGCCAGCAGTTTTCGACAGGGGTCCGGCTACACCTTC	many	TRBD1	TRBV12-3/TRBV12-4	TRBJ1-2
CSARRDMRYEQYF	TGCAGTGCTCGCCGGGACATGAGGTACGAGCAGTACTTC	NA	NA	TRBV20-1	TRBJ2-7
CASSEQGNNSPLHF	TGTGCCAGCAGTGAACAGGGGAATAATTCACCCCTCCACTTT	NA	TRBD1	TRBV12-3/TRBV12-4	TRBJ1-6
CASSIVKGSGPDREQYF	TGTGCCAGCAGCATCGTAAAGGGGTCGGGACCTGATCGCGAGCAGTACTTC	NA	NA	TRBV21-1	TRBJ2-7
CASSQVTTGLGYTF	TGCGCCAGCAGCCAAGTAACCACAGGGCTTGGCTACACCTTC	few	NA	TRBV4-1	TRBJ1-2
CASSFRTGGRNEQYF	TGTGCCAGCAGCTTCCGGACAGGGGGTAGGAACGAGCAGTACTTC	NA	TRBD1	TRBV5-8	TRBJ2-7
CASSLRGDTQYF	TGTGCCAGCAGCTTACGGGGGGATACGCAGTATTTT	many	NA	TRBV5-6	TRBJ2-3
CASSSLFTRTGLGEQYF	TGTGCCAGCAGTTCCCTATTCACTCGGACTGGATTAGGTGAGCAGTACTTC	NA	NA	TRBV6-5	TRBJ2-7
CASTWRGANTEAFF	TGTGCCAGCACCTGGCGGGGGGCGAACACTGAAGCTTTCTTT	NA	NA	TRBV2	TRBJ1-1
CASSQEMSRDTQYF	TGTGCCAGCAGCCAAGAGATGAGCCGGGATACGCAGTATTTT	few	NA	TRBV14	TRBJ2-3
CSAHKPPMNTEAFF	TGCAGTGCTCACAAGCCCCCCATGAACACTGAAGCTTTCTTT	NA	NA	TRBV20-1	TRBJ1-1
CASSGQGNETQYF	TGTGCCAGCAGCGGACAGGGTAACGAGACCCAGTACTTC	few	TRBD1	TRBV9	TRBJ2-5
CSTKENTEAFF	TGCAGCACAAAAGAGAACACTGAAGCTTTCTTT	few	NA	TRBV20-1	TRBJ1-1
CASRLEGLGTEAFF	TGTGCCAGCAGACTGGAGGGATTGGGCACTGAAGCTTTCTTT	few	NA	TRBV6-1	TRBJ1-1